A single T cell receptor (beta chain) is shown here with its context. Its antigen is unknown. The assay was immunoSEQ multiplex PCR, and TCRdb's table has in-frame clones only and misses some. The data contain approximately 480,000 clones, approximately 90% of them singletons. The data were obtained in a study of Ad26.COV2.S vaccination and SARS-CoV-2 variants. Across the study: The donor participated in the COV1001 trial, in its Ad26.COV2.S arm. General study results and limits: The authors reported substantial breadth in spike-specific CD8+ and CD4+ T cell responses after vaccination. People who got the vaccine or the placebo had similar non-spike TCR breadth.

The sample's treatment: roughly 20 received Ad26.COV2.S at low or high dose, single or two shots; 5 received placebo; per-sample allocation not given. Specimen acquisition occurred on day 63 following the initial vaccine or placebo injection. The CDR3 spans 16 residues. The germline V gene encodes CDR1 SGHTA and CDR2 FQGNSA. The V end lost 2 bases, the J end lost 4 bases, and 14 bases lay between the germline ends. The clonotype comes from a person between 18 and 65 years old who received the Ad26.COV2.S COVID-19 vaccine or a placebo. Sequencing used peripheral blood, obtained in a trial of Ad26.COV2.S vaccine versus placebo. This chain connects TRBV7-2 to TRBJ2-2; weak D call: TRBD2 (6 bases). CDR3 protein: CASSLTVAATTGELFF. Written as DNA, the CDR3 is TGTGCCAGCAGCTTAACCGTAGCGGCGACCACCGGGGAGCTGTTTTTT.